This T cell receptor beta chain is from a study of tumor and adjacent non-tumor tissue in lung cancer. RNA was extracted from bulk tissue without any cell sorting. TCRbeta libraries were built with three rounds of nested PCR, modified from ARM-PCR. From the multiplex PCR reads, TCRdb called clonotypes with MiXCR, one entry per CDR3 protein. The sample carries under 150,000 distinct CDR3 sequences, approximately 72% recorded once. Worth noting for this clonotype: Relative to the germline gene, one junction end is altered; a read error may explain this.

The CDR3 has 14 amino acids. Per germline, CDR1 MNHNS and CDR2 SASEGT. The TCR sequence derives from a man between 60 and 75 years old with small cell lung cancer. The gene calls are TRBV6-1 and TRBJ2-7, with D tentatively TRBD1 or TRBD2 (5 bases each). The sequencing sample was made of lung tumor tissue. CDR3 nucleotides: TGTGCCAACAGGAGGTATTCGGCCACCTACGAGCGGTACTTC. Protein product: CANRRYSATYERYF.